This T cell receptor beta chain originates from a study of chemoradiotherapy in HPV16-positive cancers (dated by TCRdb to 2022 to 2024). In the study overall: Candidate HPV-specific T-cell clones and common TCR motifs were defined by functional T-cell assays performed on cells from a couple of HPV16-positive patients. The study asked whether T-cell immunity against the HPV oncoproteins E6 and E7 changes during chemoradiotherapy and whether it affects survival. The candidate HPV-specific TCRs and motifs were then tracked in TCR repertoires from 80 to 95 patients with HPV-related cancers.

Library construction relied on the immunoSEQ multiplex PCR assay. TCRdb took over this immuneACCESS table, retaining in-frame rearrangements with V and J assigned. Such tables are incomplete; in checked studies, under half of the missing clones stem from an unresolved V gene, and the remainder is unexplained. The sample has about 68,000 clones on record, roughly 86% of them singletons. Jointly, the top ten make up around 4.4% of the sample. Because repertoires were sampled repeatedly during chemoradiotherapy, clonal expansion in the tumor microenvironment could be followed. V drops 8 bases and J drops 7 bases, leaving 11 bases in between. In the germline V gene, CDR1 corresponds to WSHSY and CDR2 to SAAADI. The cysteine opens and the phenylalanine closes a CDR3 of 12 amino acids. The DNA shown is the 36-base CDR3, in frame from base 1. As concerns this clone: Its antigen target is currently unknown. Base quality data are lacking; no much larger clone is found one base away.

The research as a whole found: Expansion of candidate HPV-specific clones and E7-related TCR motifs was observed in the tumor microenvironment during treatment, whereas no such expansion was observed for non-HPV-specific T cells. In HPV16-positive patients, expansion of HPV-responsive T cells during chemoradiotherapy was associated with improved recurrence-free survival. The survival association was reported for HPV16-positive patients, and the functional definition of HPV-specific T cells was derived from only a couple of HPV16-positive patients.

The sequence was obtained from a human donor with HPV-associated anogenital cancer. This sample comprised blood, obtained from a patient who underwent chemoradiotherapy. The V and J segments used are TRBV10-2 and TRBJ1-4; the D gene cannot be named for sure. The CDR3 amino acid sequence is: CASGQVGEKLFF. The DNA reads TGCGCCAGCGGGCAGGTCGGTGAAAAACTGTTTTTT.